This TCR beta chain is from a study of T-cell reconstitution after alpha-beta-depleted transplantation in children. With 5 bases clipped from V and 4 bases from J, the junction kept 7 bases outside the gene matches. CDR1 and CDR2 (germline): MDHEN, SYDVKM. The CDR3 totals 16 residues. This clonotype was recorded at least ten times. Preparation of the TCRbeta library used unique molecular identifiers. TCRdb reprocessed the PCR reads via MiXCR and lists one record per CDR3 protein. The sample lists about 120,000 distinct CDR3 sequences, 10% seen once, with around 8.2% in the top ten. The input for sequencing was PBMCs from the stem cell graft donor, taken from the stem cell graft. The V gene is TRBV28, the J gene TRBJ2-7; 14 positions match TRBD2. This receptor was identified in a human donor who donated a stem cell graft to a child with acute lymphoblastic leukemia. CDR3 residues: CASSHGTSGRRYEQYF. The CDR3 coding sequence is TGTGCCAGCAGTCACGGGACTAGCGGGAGAAGGTACGAGCAGTACTTC.